This passage covers 8 T cell receptor beta chains from one sample sequenced in a study of T cells expressing NK-cell markers. Using the 5' RACE reads, TCRdb records one entry per CDR3 protein without DNA. The table for this sample gives roughly 150,000 distinct CDR3 sequences. Input material: blood T cells: a sorted CD56 or NKG2C T cell subset, CD4+ or CD8+ T cells, or bulk PBMC T cells (not recorded which). These receptors were taken from a woman aged 18 to 75 in good health.

The J gene is TRBJ2-7, the V gene TRBV27; there is no DNA to check the TCRdb D call of TRBD2. The V gene's germline CDR1 is MNHEY and CDR2 SMNVEV (reference sequence). This CDR3 is 16 amino acids long. The CDR3: CASSSRVTSGTYEQYF.

The V gene is TRBV4-1, the J gene TRBJ2-7; no DNA is available, so the TRBD1 call from TCRdb remains unchecked. Germline V gene data show CDR1 as MGHRA and CDR2 as YSYEKL. The CDR3 loop spans 16 amino acids. CDR3: CASSQRDVTHGVEQYF.

The V and J genes are TRBV2 and TRBJ2-7; the TCRdb call, TRBD1, lacks DNA for checking. CDR3 size: 15 residues. Germline V gene data show CDR1 as SNHLY and CDR2 as FYNNEI. This CDR3 reads CASSEDRGLAYEQYF.

The J gene is TRBJ2-5, the V gene TRBV9; TCRdb proposes TRBD2, but this gene call is untestable without DNA. Germline values: CDR1 SGDLS, CDR2 YYNGEE. The CDR3 totals 18 residues. The CDR3 loop is CASSVSTSGGVEQETQYF.

CDR3 protein: CASSRTIHRETQYF. The rearrangement uses TRBV5-1 and TRBJ2-5; the TCRdb call, TRBD1, lacks DNA for checking. The CDR3 length is 14 residues. Germline CDR1 and CDR2: SGHRS and YFSETQ. Full variable domain (rest looked up from reference TRBV5-1 and TRBJ2-5): KAGVTQTPRYLIKTRGQQVTLSCSPISGHRSVSWYQQTPGQGLQFLFEYFSETQRNKGNFPGRFSGRQFSNSRSEMNVSTLELGDSALYLCASSRTIHRETQYFGPGTRLLVL.

V and J are TRBV5-4 and TRBJ2-5; TCRdb proposes TRBD1, but this gene call is untestable without DNA. The CDR3 loop spans 14 amino acids. Germline loops: CDR1 SGHNT, CDR2 YYREEE (reference sequence). The CDR3 sequence: CASRRGQEVETQYF.

V is TRBV12-3 or TRBV12-4 and J is TRBJ1-6; as DNA is missing, the TRBD1 call by TCRdb cannot be tested. The CDR3 sequence is 14 residues long. The CDR3 is CASSLTGGRSPLHF.

The rearrangement uses TRBV6-1 and TRBJ1-5; the D call from TCRdb, TRBD1, cannot be confirmed without DNA. Germline CDR1 and CDR2: MNHNS and SASEGT. The CDR3 is 14 amino acids. This chain's CDR3 is CATHPGQINQPQHF.